In its sample, the clone carrying this TCR beta chain was seen once. Antigen specificity is unknown. The V gene's germline CDR1 is LGHNA and CDR2 YSLEER. The CDR3 is 15 residues long. The trim removed 1 base at V and 2 bases at J, leaving 4 bases unmatched. The entry originates in a study of Ad26.COV2.S vaccination and SARS-CoV-2 variants. As for the study in general: Ad26.COV2.S given intramuscularly, once or twice 56 days apart.

The protocol was immunoSEQ multiplex PCR, while the TCRdb copy is restricted to in-frame clones and leaves out a portion. Among roughly 380,000 clones listed, around 83% were seen once. The treatment is: about 20 received Ad26.COV2.S at low or high dose, single or two shots; roughly five received placebo; per-sample allocation not given. The investigators took samples on day 63 after the first vaccine or placebo injection. Study-wide results and limits: Analyses that measured TCR breadth and depth may have underestimated total T cell responses.

Sequenced here: peripheral blood, sampled in a trial of Ad26.COV2.S vaccine versus placebo. The clonotype originates from a person aged 18-60 years who received the Ad26.COV2.S COVID-19 vaccine or a placebo. This chain connects TRBV4-3 to TRBJ2-7; 8 bases line up with TRBD1. The CDR3 loop is CASSQGAGQAYEQYF. In DNA, the CDR3 is TGCGCCAGCAGCCAAGGGGCGGGACAGGCCTACGAGCAGTACTTC.